This T cell receptor beta chain is drawn from a study of T cells in localized non-small cell lung cancer. This CDR3 contains 16 residues. Germline V gene sequence: CDR1 SEHNR, CDR2 FQNEAQ (reference sequence). V shed 2 bases and J shed 4 bases, with 15 bases lying between them. As to this clone: Antigen: not known.

Broader study findings: Those with higher blood T cell density had longer overall survival. There was higher T cell clonality in uninvolved adjacent lung than in tumor, and it was highest there. The appearance of a median approximately 55 of the top 100 tumor clones was seen in adjacent lung. Sequencing was limited to one tumor region, leaving the possibility of heterogeneity open.

Clones were sequenced by immunoSEQ multiplex PCR, and TCRdb holds only the in-frame ones, with some missing. The data contain roughly 38,000 clones, around 86% of them singletons. This sequence joins TRBV7-9 and TRBJ1-3; D might be TRBD1 (5 bases). The material was peripheral blood mononuclear cells, obtained before any cancer treatment. The TCR comes from a male donor aged 60 or older with stage II lung adenocarcinoma. The CDR3 reads CASSLIWGTRGNTIYF. CDR3 DNA: TGTGCCAGCAGCTTAATCTGGGGCACCAGGGGAAACACCATATATTTT.